A single sample is the source of the 13 T cell receptor beta chains below, sequenced in a study of shared clonotypes between healthy human individuals. This table comes from immunoSEQ multiplex PCR, and its TCRdb copy is limited to in-frame clones, with some not included. The sample holds about 1.5 million clones; around 98% are singletons and the top ten take roughly 0.45%. The sample consisted of naive CD4+ T cells sorted from blood. Noted subset: CD45RA+ positively selected. The receptors were gathered from a man aged 30 to 39 in good health.

The V call is TRBV6-1, the J call TRBJ1-5, with 9 bases fitting TRBD1. The CDR3 runs to 15 residues. After removal of 5 bases from V and 4 bases from J, the junction contained 6 bases not matched to a gene. Germline loops: CDR1 MNHNS, CDR2 SASEGT. The CDR3 nucleotides are TGTGCCAGCAGTAATACCGGGACAGGGAATCAGCCCCAGCATTTT. It translates to CASSNTGTGNQPQHF.

The chain employs TRBV2 and TRBJ2-2; 9 nucleotides align to TRBD2. Germline assignment: CDR1 SNHLY and CDR2 FYNNEI. V trimming: 7 bases; J trimming: 10 bases; junction bases outside the gene matches: 16. The length of the CDR3 is 16 residues. Here the CDR3 reads CASKGPGLASSEELFF. The DNA for the CDR3 is TGTGCCAGCAAGGGGCCGGGACTAGCCTCTTCAGAGGAGCTGTTTTTT.

The chain employs TRBV4-1 and TRBJ1-4; the D gene is possibly TRBD1 (6 bases). The CDR3 has 14 amino acids. V lost 5 bases and J 10 bases, leaving 17 bases between the germline ends. Germline V lookup: CDR1 MGHRA, CDR2 YSYEKL. The CDR3 is CASSLGGFEGKLFF. Written as DNA, the CDR3 is TGCGCCAGCAGCTTAGGGGGTTTCGAAGGAAAACTGTTTTTT.

In this sample, this clone turned up once. The V call is TRBV5-1, the J call TRBJ2-3; D may match TRBD1 or TRBD2 (5 bases each). The CDR3 has 16 amino acids. With 3 bases removed from V and 0 bases from J, the gap between germline ends came to 14 bases. CDR1 is SGHRS, CDR2 YFSETQ, per germline. The chain's CDR3 is CASSSRTGRSTDTQYF. CDR3 coding DNA: TGCGCCAGCAGCTCAAGGACGGGACGAAGCACAGATACGCAGTATTTT.

The chain has TRBV7-9 and TRBJ2-3; D may be TRBD2 (6 bases). Trimming shortened V by 5 bases and J by 2 bases, and 11 bases separated the two germline ends. Germline-derived CDR1 and CDR2 are SEHNR and FQNEAQ (reference sequence). This CDR3 contains 14 residues. CDR3 nucleotides: TGTGCCAGCAGCGTCCGGGACTTCACAGATACGCAGTATTTT. Encoded protein: CASSVRDFTDTQYF.

In regard to this clone: Other DNA variants within this sample encode the same CDR3. The chain joins TRBV28 to TRBJ1-1; unclear D gene. CDR1 is MDHEN, CDR2 SYDVKM, per germline. V was cut by 5 bases and J by 0 bases, with 7 bases left in between. The CDR3 covers 13 residues. In DNA form, the CDR3 reads TGTGCCAGCAGTCCCATACTGAACACTGAAGCTTTCTTT. Its protein product is CASSPILNTEAFF.

This clone has a single count. J is TRBJ2-7 and V is TRBV5-8, with 7 bases fitting TRBD1. V lost 2 bases and J lost 0; bases outside the gene matches: 2. Germline loops: CDR1 SGHTS, CDR2 YDEGEE. The CDR3 extends over 14 amino acids. This CDR3 reads CASSLQGTSYEQYF. In DNA form, the CDR3 reads TGTGCCAGCAGCTTACAGGGGACCTCCTACGAGCAGTACTTC.

V and J are TRBV7-2 and TRBJ1-2; unclear D gene. V shed 5 bases and J shed 4 bases, with 14 bases lying between them. Germline CDR1 SGHTA, CDR2 FQGNSA. This CDR3 spans 14 amino acids. CDR3 loop: CASSPPGFGYGYTF. In nucleotides, the CDR3 is TGTGCCAGCAGCCCCCCAGGTTTCGGCTATGGCTACACCTTC.

The rearrangement links TRBV7-9 to TRBJ2-2, with 9 bases fitting TRBD2. The CDR3 consists of 18 residues. In germline, CDR1 is SEHNR, CDR2 FQNEAQ (reference sequence). V lost 3 bases and J lost 3; bases outside the gene matches: 11. The CDR3 here is CASSLGTSLRGDTGELFF. CDR3 sequence (DNA): TGTGCCAGCAGCTTGGGGACTAGCTTACGAGGGGACACCGGGGAGCTGTTTTTT.

This clone has only one observation. The chain recombines TRBV2 with TRBJ2-3; D is possibly TRBD1 or TRBD2 (5 bases each). In germline, CDR1 is SNHLY, CDR2 FYNNEI. The germline V and J ends were trimmed by 6 bases and 2 bases, with 12 bases remaining between them. CDR3 length: 14 residues. This CDR3 reads CASSPRGDTDTQYF. The CDR3 DNA reads as TGTGCCAGCAGCCCGAGAGGGGACACAGATACGCAGTATTTT.

This sequence joins TRBV6-5 and TRBJ2-7; TRBD1 agrees at 10 bases. This CDR3 has 14 amino acids. V lost 5 bases to trimming and J lost 4 bases; unmatched junction nucleotides: 5. The germline gives CDR1 MNHEY, CDR2 SVGAGI. The CDR3 loop is CASSTGQGLYEQYF. The CDR3 DNA reads TGTGCCAGCAGTACGGGACAGGGGTTATACGAGCAGTACTTC.

The chain uses TRBV11-2 and TRBJ2-3; D gene ambiguous. With 5 bases removed from V and 5 bases from J, the gap between germline ends came to 14 bases. From germline, CDR1 is SGHAT and CDR2 FQNNGV. The CDR3 covers 14 residues. The CDR3 DNA follows: TGTGCCAGCAGCGCGCGATTTCCCCAAGATACGCAGTATTTT. Its translation is CASSARFPQDTQYF.

This sequence joins TRBV5-5 and TRBJ2-7, with 7 positions matching TRBD1. The V gene end was trimmed by 2 bases and the J gene end by 4 bases; junction bases not matched to a gene: 12. Germline V gene data show CDR1 as SGHKS and CDR2 as YYEKEE (reference sequence). The CDR3 sequence is 16 residues long. The CDR3 nucleotides are TGTGCCAGCAGCTTAATACCGGGACAGACTGTTTACGAGCAGTACTTC. The encoded protein is CASSLIPGQTVYEQYF. Full variable domain (missing parts from reference TRBV5-5 and TRBJ2-7): DAGVTQSPTHLIKTRGQQVTLRCSPISGHKSVSWYQQVLGQGPQFIFQYYEKEERGRGNFPDRFSARQFPNYSSELNVNALLLGDSALYLCASSLIPGQTVYEQYFGPGTRLTVT.